This T cell receptor (beta chain) was captured in a study of T cells in Graves' hyperthyroidism and ophthalmopathy. Trimming at V came to 0 bases and at J to 5 bases, leaving 8 bases not matched to a gene. Germline V gene data show CDR1 as ENHRY and CDR2 as SYGVKD. The CDR3 covers 17 residues. Each patient was aged 18 to 65 and had newly diagnosed hyperthyroidism of under 2 months' duration. Patients with uncontrolled infections, other autoimmune diseases, pregnancy or lactation were excluded. The PBMCs were sourced from fresh peripheral blood (around 10 ml). Regions amplified from RNA transcripts were the TCR beta CDR3 regions. First-round RT-PCR with HTBI primers amplified the TCR CDR3 region. From the multiplex PCR reads, TCRdb called clonotypes with MiXCR, one entry per CDR3 protein. The data contain around 300,000 distinct CDR3 sequences, about an eighth of them singletons.

The sample was blood. The J gene is TRBJ1-1, the V gene TRBV10-3; TRBD1 agrees at 11 bases. The clonotype comes from a woman in her thirties or forties with Graves' hyperthyroidism. The CDR3 DNA reads as TGTGCCATCAGTGAGTCAACCCCGGGACAGGGGGATACTGAAGCTTTCTTT. Translated: CAISESTPGQGDTEAFF.